The rows below give T cell receptor beta chains drawn from one sample of a study of blood T cell repertoires in COVID-19. Repertoires were generated with immunoSEQ multiplex PCR, while TCRdb's copy carries only in-frame clones and drops some. This sample yields approximately 290,000 clones, of which around 81% are seen a single time; around 14% belongs to the top ten. Source material: peripheral blood. The receptors come from a person in their 70s with COVID-19, enrolled during active disease. Each CDR3 is given with its conserved first and last residue. Fields, in order: V gene, CDR3 protein.

V: TRBV5-6; CDR3: CASSLGRVRYNEQFF
V: TRBV2; CDR3: CASSLAGGGNTGELFF
V: TRBV14; CDR3: CASSRIETGELFF
V: TRBV9; CDR3: CASSVATYNEQFF
V: TRBV30; CDR3: CAWIDRAGSPLHF
V: TRBV14; CDR3: CASSQVGQREGGYTF
V: TRBV6-5; CDR3: CASSYSFTSKDTQYF
V: TRBV5-6; CDR3: CASSLGRSSGNTIYF
V: TRBV6-5; CDR3: CASSSGNVAYEQYF
V: TRBV9; CDR3: CASSQRAGGTYNEQFF
V: TRBV7-2; CDR3: CASSLVLGGPGNTIYF
V: TRBV3-1/TRBV3-2; CDR3: CASSQVQGTEAFF
V: TRBV5-6; CDR3: CASSSATGSPYTDTQYF
V: TRBV7-2; CDR3: CASSLVGGTGGHNEQFF
V: TRBV6-2/TRBV6-3; CDR3: CASSGPDRGSPEAFF
V: TRBV5-6; CDR3: CASRLGTGRAYGYTF
V: TRBV11-2; CDR3: CASSVNRVGNEQFF
V: TRBV5-1; CDR3: CASSWGGPEQFF
V: TRBV11-2; CDR3: CASSPKIKQYF
V: TRBV4-1; CDR3: CASSLGLAKEDEQYF
V: TRBV19; CDR3: CASRRNPGTNTEAFF
V: TRBV28; CDR3: CASNHGSSPLHF
V: TRBV7-3; CDR3: CASSLNGPFGTGLWGALRNAEAFF
V: TRBV6-6; CDR3: CASSFVETQYF
V: TRBV4-2; CDR3: CASSQDNSQPQHF
V: TRBV7-3; CDR3: CASSSGWLAGVSEQFF
V: TRBV3-1/TRBV3-2; CDR3: CASSQNRAGNYGYTF
V: TRBV2; CDR3: CAGHRDRDEKLFF
V: TRBV29-1; CDR3: CSVEGGGTGELFF
V: TRBV15; CDR3: CATSGRRTETRGTDTQYF